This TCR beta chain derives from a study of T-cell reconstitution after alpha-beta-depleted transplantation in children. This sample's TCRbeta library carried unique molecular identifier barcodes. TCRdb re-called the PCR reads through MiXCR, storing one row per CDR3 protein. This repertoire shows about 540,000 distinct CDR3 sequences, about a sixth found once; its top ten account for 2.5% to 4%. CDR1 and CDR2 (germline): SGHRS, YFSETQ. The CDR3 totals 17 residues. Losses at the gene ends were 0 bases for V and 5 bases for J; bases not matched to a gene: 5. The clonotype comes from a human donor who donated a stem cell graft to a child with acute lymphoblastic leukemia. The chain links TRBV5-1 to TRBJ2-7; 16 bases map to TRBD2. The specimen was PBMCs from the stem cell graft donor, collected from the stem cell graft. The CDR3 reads CASSLVGLAGGPHEQYF. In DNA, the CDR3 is TGCGCCAGCAGCTTGGTGGGACTAGCGGGAGGGCCCCACGAGCAGTACTTC.